These 31 T cell receptor delta chains came from one sample sequenced in a study of gamma-delta chains in newborns, infants, children. TCRdb redid the clone calls on the reads with CATT. The sample includes 14,000 to 15,000 delta-chain clones, 7% to 7.5% of them seen just once. Input material: blood. The receptors shown here come from a child who was a newborn, infant or young child, either healthy, febrile or measles-vaccinated (not recorded which).

Comments on this clone: It may be a read error: a sequence one base away is much more abundant. The J gene is TRDJ3, the V gene TRDV2; 7 positions match TRDD3. This CDR3 region has 20 residues. V was clipped by 0 bases and J by 0 bases; unmatched bases: 10. Germline loops: CDR1 GEAIGNYY, CDR2 EKD. The CDR3 region is CACDTVPGDPSSWDTRQMFF. The CDR3 DNA sequence: TGTGCCTGTGACACCGTACCGGGGGATCCAAGCTCCTGGGACACCCGACAGATGTTTTTC.

This clone was found a few times. The protein given by TCRdb reflects a much larger clone and differs at residue 10 from this DNA's translation, likely from a read error; the protein shown is the DNA's translation. The chain recombines TRDV2 with TRDJ1, with 10 positions matching TRDD3. Germline V gene data show CDR1 as GEAIGNYY and CDR2 as EKD. The CDR3 is 13 amino acids. CDR3 protein: CACDTWGIHNLIF. CDR3 DNA sequence: TGTGCCTGTGACACCTGGGGGATACATAACCTCATCTTT.

This clone was found a few times. A far larger clone is one base from this, pointing to a likely read error. This sample also contains other DNA sequences that code for the same CDR3. The genes are TRDV2 and TRDJ2; 13 bases match TRDD3. CDR1 is GEAIGNYY and CDR2 is EKD in the germline V gene. CDR3 length: 15 residues. The CDR3 bases are TGTGCCTGTGACATACTGGGGGATACGACAGCACAACTATTCTTT. It translates to CACDILGDTTAQLFF.

With regard to this clone: For this DNA, TCRdb reports the protein of a much larger clone, which diverges at residue 13, most likely from a read error; the protein presented here is translated directly from the DNA. The J gene is TRDJ3, the V gene TRDV2, with 9 bases aligning to TRDD3. CDR3 length: 18 amino acids. CDR1 GEAIGNYY and CDR2 EKD come from the germline V gene. The CDR3 region is CACDTGGYSSWDSRQMFF. The CDR3, as DNA: TGTGCCTGTGACACCGGGGGATACAGCTCCTGGGACTCCCGACAGATGTTTTTC.

Sample share makes this clone medium-sized (0.01 to 0.1%). A far larger clone is only one base removed, so a read error is likely. In the same sample, other DNA sequences code for this CDR3. The chain has TRDV2 and TRDJ1, with 7 positions matching TRDD3. Germline V gene sequence: CDR1 GEAIGNYY, CDR2 EKD. The CDR3 runs to 14 residues. With 2 bases clipped from V and 0 bases from J, the junction kept 2 bases outside the gene matches. CDR3 nucleotide sequence: TGTGCCTGTGACATACTGGGGTACACCGATAAACTCATCTTT. Protein sequence: CACDILGYTDKLIF.

The J gene is TRDJ2, the V gene TRDV2; 9 nucleotides align to TRDD3. V shed 3 bases, J shed 7 bases, and the junction held 5 bases outside the gene matches. Germline-derived CDR1 and CDR2 are GEAIGNYY and EKD. The CDR3 consists of 14 residues. The CDR3 here is CACDAVGDKAQLFF. In nucleotides, the CDR3 is TGTGCCTGTGACGCCGTGGGGGATAAAGCACAACTCTTCTTT.

This clone was counted a few times. The TCRdb protein, from a much larger clone, departs from this DNA's translation at residue 5, likely by read error; the protein shown derives from the DNA. Distinct nucleotide sequences in the sample also encode this CDR3. The CDR3 coding sequence is TGTGCCTGTGACCTCGTACTGGGGGACTCCTGGGACACCCGACAGATGTTTTTC. The encoded protein is CACDLVLGDSWDTRQMFF. J is TRDJ3 and V is TRDV2; TRDD3 matches 9 bases. The length of the CDR3 is 18 residues. V lost 3 bases to trimming and J lost 0 bases; unmatched junction nucleotides: 5. Germline V lookup: CDR1 GEAIGNYY, CDR2 EKD.

The chain carries TRDV2 and TRDJ3; 7 bases match TRDD3. The CDR3 is 19 amino acids. The V gene end was trimmed by 0 bases and the J gene end by 0 bases; junction bases not matched to a gene: 7. CDR1 is GEAIGNYY and CDR2 is EKD in the germline V gene. The CDR3 region has the DNA TGTGCCTGTGACACCGCTGGGGGCCAAAGCTCCTGGGACACCCGACAGATGTTTTTC. Protein sequence: CACDTAGGQSSWDTRQMFF.

With regard to this clone: This likely traces to a read error, being one base from a far larger clone. CDR3 amino acids: CACDTVLGDTRSSWDTRHMFF. The CDR3 DNA sequence: TGTGCCTGTGACACCGTACTGGGGGATACGCGGAGCTCCTGGGACACCCGACATATGTTTTTC. The J gene is TRDJ3, the V gene TRDV2, with 13 bases matching TRDD3. The CDR3 is 21 residues long. CDR1 is GEAIGNYY, CDR2 EKD, per germline.

By share, this clone ranks as medium-sized. The CDR3 DNA sequence: TGTGCAGCAATAGATCCTCTGGGCTCCTGGGACACCCGACAGATGTTTTTC. It yields the protein CAAIDPLGSWDTRQMFF. The gene calls are TRAV29/DV5 and TRDJ3; TRDD3 might be the D (5 bases). V was trimmed by 3 bases and J by 0 bases, leaving 13 bases between them. This CDR3 has 17 amino acids. CDR1 NSMFDY and CDR2 ISSIKDK come from the germline V gene.

Of note for this clone: This sample also contains other DNA sequences that code for the same CDR3. The chain recombines TRDV2 with TRDJ3, with 8 positions matching TRDD3. CDR1 GEAIGNYY and CDR2 EKD come from the germline V gene. There are 19 residues in the CDR3. V dropped 1 base and J dropped 0; count of bases not matched to a gene: 7. CDR3 in DNA: TGTGCCTGTGACACGATTGAAGGGGGATACTCCTGGGACACCCGACAGATGTTTTTC. Its translation is CACDTIEGGYSWDTRQMFF.

With respect to this clone: Within the sample, other DNA sequences also encode this same CDR3. The chain combines TRDV2 with TRDJ3; 7 nucleotides line up with TRDD3. CDR3 size: 18 residues. Germline V CDR1 and CDR2: GEAIGNYY, EKD. V gave up 1 base and J gave up 0 bases; unmatched junction bases: 5. CDR3 DNA sequence: TGTGCCTGTGACACTCTGGGGGGAAGCTCCTGGGACACCCGACAGATGTTTTTC. This encodes CACDTLGGSSWDTRQMFF.

Judged by abundance, this clone is medium-sized. The sample contains more than one DNA sequence encoding this CDR3. The chain uses TRDV2 and TRDJ3, with TRDD3 matching 10 bases. Germline values: CDR1 GEAIGNYY, CDR2 EKD. The CDR3 runs to 18 residues. V was pared by 1 base and J by 2 bases, with 4 bases of the junction left unmatched. This chain's CDR3 is CACDTGGYAAWDTRQMFF. Here the CDR3 DNA reads TGTGCCTGTGACACGGGGGGATACGCAGCCTGGGACACCCGACAGATGTTTTTC.

Of note for this clone: A read error may account for a junction end that differs from germline. This rearrangement joins TRDV2 to TRDJ3; 10 bases are shared with TRDD3. This CDR3 spans 21 amino acids. Germline CDR1 GEAIGNYY, CDR2 EKD. The CDR3 sequence is CACNTLGDKQASSWDTRQMFF. The CDR3 DNA reads TGTGCCTGTAACACCCTGGGGGATAAGCAGGCAAGCTCCTGGGACACCCGACAGATGTTTTTC.

Relative to its sample, this clone is medium-sized (0.01 to 0.1%). The chain employs TRDV2 and TRDJ3; 12 bases are shared with TRDD3. The V gene end was trimmed by 0 bases and the J gene end by 2 bases; junction bases not matched to a gene: 4. Germline lookup yields CDR1 GEAIGNYY and CDR2 EKD. The CDR3 runs to 19 residues. CDR3 nucleotide sequence: TGTGCCTGTGACACCGCTGGGGGATACGCGACCTGGGACACCCGACAGATGTTTTTC. This encodes CACDTAGGYATWDTRQMFF.

This clone was counted between two and nine times. This likely stems from a read error, as it lies one base from a far larger clone. Other nucleotide sequences in the sample specify the same CDR3. This chain connects TRDV2 to TRDJ3; 8 nucleotides line up with TRDD3. CDR3 length: 17 residues. Germline V gives CDR1 GEAIGNYY, CDR2 EKD. The trim removed 0 bases at V and 3 bases at J, leaving 3 bases unmatched. Here the CDR3 reads CACDTVGGYWDTRQMFF. CDR3 bases: TGTGCCTGTGACACCGTCGGGGGATACTGGGACACCCGACAGATGTTTTTC.

This clone has more than one count but fewer than ten. Within the sample, other DNA sequences also encode this same CDR3. This rearrangement joins TRDV2 to TRDJ3; 10 bases line up with TRDD3. Germline V lookup: CDR1 GEAIGNYY, CDR2 EKD. Trimming took 0 bases from V and 0 from J; bases not matched to a gene: 4. This CDR3 contains 19 residues. CDR3 nucleotides: TGTGCCTGTGACACCGGGGGATACGAAAGCTCCTGGGACACCCGACAGATGTTTTTC. This sequence encodes CACDTGGYESSWDTRQMFF.

On this clone: Other DNA sequences in this sample translate to the same CDR3. This chain links TRDV2 with TRDJ3; TRDD3 agrees at 9 bases. Germline assignment: CDR1 GEAIGNYY and CDR2 EKD. The CDR3 is 19 residues long. Trimming took 0 bases from V and 0 from J; bases not matched to a gene: 5. The CDR3 loop reads CACDTVVGGYSWDTRQMFF. DNA for the CDR3: TGTGCCTGTGACACCGTCGTTGGGGGATACTCCTGGGACACCCGACAGATGTTTTTC.

The table lists this clone with many counts. This sample includes further DNA sequences coding for the same CDR3. The chain links TRDV2 to TRDJ3, with 12 nucleotides matching TRDD3. Germline V gives CDR1 GEAIGNYY, CDR2 EKD. J lost 0 bases, V lost 3 bases, and 8 bases had no gene match. This CDR3 has 20 residues. CDR3 protein: CACDLLGDTLSSWDTRQMFF. The CDR3 nucleotides are TGTGCCTGTGACTTGCTGGGGGATACGCTTAGCTCCTGGGACACCCGACAGATGTTTTTC.

This clone has a handful of counts. This chain joins TRDV2 and TRDJ3; TRDD3 matches at 10 bases. Per the germline V gene, CDR1 is GEAIGNYY and CDR2 is EKD. J was trimmed by 0 bases and V by 0 bases; bases with no gene match: 7. This CDR3 region has 20 residues. CDR3 protein: CACDTWGIQGGSWDTRQMFF. CDR3 coding DNA: TGTGCCTGTGACACCTGGGGGATACAGGGAGGCTCCTGGGACACCCGACAGATGTTTTTC.

This clone showed up just a few times. The protein recorded in TCRdb matches a much larger clone and deviates from this DNA's translation at residue 2, suggesting a read error; the protein here is obtained by translating the DNA. The rearrangement links TRDV2 to TRDJ3; TRDD3 matches 11 bases. The CDR3 has 18 residues. Germline V CDR1 and CDR2: GEAIGNYY, EKD. DNA for the CDR3: TGTTCCTGTGACACCGTACTGGGGGATACCTGGGACACCCGACAGATGTTTTTC. Amino acid sequence: CSCDTVLGDTWDTRQMFF.

The rearrangement links TRDV3 to TRDJ2, with D possibly TRDD3 on 5 matching bases. The CDR3 is 17 amino acids. V shed 3 bases and J shed 6 bases, with 26 bases lying between them. Germline-derived CDR1 and CDR2 are TVYSNPD and GDNSRS (reference sequence). In nucleotides, the CDR3 is TGTGCCTTAGGGTGGGGCGACCCAGCCGCTACTCCAGCACAACTCTTCTTT. It yields the protein CALGWGDPAATPAQLFF. The whole variable domain, filled in from reference TRDV3 and TRDJ2, reads CDKVTQSSPDQTVASGSEVVLLCTYDTVYSNPDLFWYRIRPDYSFQFVFYGDNSRSEGADFTQGRFSVKHILTQKAFHLVISPVRTEDSATYYCALGWGDPAATPAQLFFGKGTQLIVEP.

Concerning this clone: An end of the junction differs from the germline gene, which may be a read error. This chain uses TRDV2 with TRDJ3; 10 bases fit TRDD3. This CDR3 is built from 17 residues. Per germline, CDR1 GEAIGNYY and CDR2 EKD. CDR3: CACEEWGIPWDTRQMFF. DNA of the CDR3: TGTGCCTGTGAAGAATGGGGGATACCTTGGGACACCCGTCAGATGTTTTTC.

This clone was counted a few times. The chain couples TRDV2 to TRDJ2, with 9 bases identical to TRDD3. In germline, CDR1 is GEAIGNYY, CDR2 EKD. After removal of 4 bases from V and 1 base from J, the junction contained 3 bases not matched to a gene. The CDR3 length is 15 residues. The DNA of the CDR3 is TGTGCCTGTGAGCCACTGGGGGATTTGACAGCACAACTCTTCTTT. It yields the protein CACEPLGDLTAQLFF.

Concerning this clone itself: The protein here is the DNA translation, as the TCRdb protein differs from it at residue 6. This chain uses TRDV2 with TRDJ3; maybe TRDD3 (6 bases). V was pared by 0 bases and J by 0 bases, with 11 bases between. In germline, CDR1 is GEAIGNYY, CDR2 EKD. The CDR3 is made up of 18 amino acids. CDR3: CACDTVGALSWDTRQMFF. The CDR3 bases are TGTGCCTGTGACACCGTGGGGGCCCTCTCCTGGGACACCCGACAGATGTTTTTC.

The sample holds many counts of this clone. Other DNA sequences within the sample encode an identical CDR3. The V gene is TRDV2, the J gene TRDJ3; 11 bases fit TRDD3. The CDR3 spans 18 residues. Germline V gene lookup returns CDR1 GEAIGNYY and CDR2 EKD. Trimming cost V 1 base and J 2 bases; bases outside gene matches: 3. The CDR3 protein is CACDTLGDTTWDTRQMFF. CDR3 nucleotide sequence: TGTGCCTGTGACACGCTGGGGGATACCACCTGGGACACCCGACAGATGTTTTTC.

This clone was observed a handful of times. It may be a read error: a sequence one base away is much more abundant. CDR3 DNA sequence: TGTGCCTGTGACGTACTGGGGGATACCGTGTACACCGATAAACTCACCTTT. It codes for CACDVLGDTVYTDKLTF. The V gene is TRDV2, the J gene TRDJ1; 12 bases match TRDD3. Per germline, CDR1 GEAIGNYY and CDR2 EKD. CDR3 size: 17 residues.

The chain links TRDV3 to TRDJ1; D is tentatively TRDD2 or TRDD3 (9 bases each). The CDR3 has 22 residues. Trimming cost V 3 bases and J 2 bases, with 40 bases left between them. Germline V CDR1 and CDR2: TVYSNPD, GDNSRS (reference sequence). The DNA for the CDR3 is TGTGCCTTCGACCTTCCTACGTTGGGGATACGCCCGATCTCCCGGTTTACCGATAAACTCATCTTT. Translating it yields CAFDLPTLGIRPISRFTDKLIF.

This clone was seen a handful of times. This chain uses TRDV2 with TRDJ1; 11 bases line up with TRDD3. CDR1 and CDR2 (germline): GEAIGNYY, EKD. Trimming removed 0 bases from V and 2 bases from J; junction bases left unmatched: 28. This CDR3 spans 24 amino acids. The CDR3 sequence: CACDTGAGGPRAGGYQFVTDKLIF. CDR3 in DNA: TGTGCCTGTGACACCGGCGCTGGGGGCCCACGCGCTGGGGGATACCAGTTTGTAACCGATAAACTCATCTTT.

This clone was seen a few times. TCRdb has a much larger clone's protein, which differs at residue 8 from the translation of this DNA, likely because of a read error; what is shown is the protein translated from the DNA. CDR3 bases: TGTGCCTGTGACACCTGGGGGAGACATAAACTCATCTTT. This gives the protein CACDTWGRHKLIF. The chain uses TRDV2 and TRDJ1, with TRDD3 identical over 7 bases. V lost 0 bases and J lost 6; bases outside the gene matches: 3. Germline values: CDR1 GEAIGNYY, CDR2 EKD. This CDR3 spans 13 amino acids.

In this sample, this clone turned up a few times. A much larger clone differs by one base, so this may be a read error. Other DNA sequences within the sample encode an identical CDR3. The chain is built from TRDV2 and TRDJ3; 7 bases agree with TRDD3. Germline CDR1 and CDR2: GEAIGNYY and EKD. There are 18 residues in the CDR3. The CDR3 DNA sequence: TGTGCTTGTGACACCTGGGGGCCTAGCTCCTGGGACACCCGACAGATGTTTTTC. Its protein product is CACDTWGPSSWDTRQMFF.